These 6 T cell receptor beta chains share one sample of origin, sequenced in a study of technical replicates of blood from several donors. TCRdb keeps only in-frame clones here, not all; method: immunoSEQ multiplex PCR. The data show about 66,000 clones, 91% seen once. The sequencing input was PBMCs. These receptors all stem from a human donor in good health. Some clones in this sample may be carry-over from other donors' samples.

This rearrangement joins TRBV15 to TRBJ1-4, with D unresolved. Trimming stripped 2 bases from V and 5 bases from J, with 9 bases between. This CDR3 spans 14 amino acids. From germline, CDR1 is LNHNV and CDR2 YYDKDF (reference sequence). CDR3 sequence reads: CATSRQAQNEKLFF. The CDR3 nucleotides are TGTGCCACCAGCAGACAAGCTCAAAATGAAAAACTGTTTTTT.

This clone was detected a few times. The CDR3 coding sequence is TGTGCCACCAGCTCGACAGGGATGGGACCCATGAACACTGAAGCTTTCTTT. Translation gives CATSSTGMGPMNTEAFF. The chain links TRBV15 to TRBJ1-1; TRBD1 agrees at 7 bases. The germline V gene encodes CDR1 LNHNV and CDR2 YYDKDF (reference sequence). CDR3 length: 17 amino acids. V trimming: 5 bases; J trimming: 0 bases; junction bases outside the gene matches: 12.

The sample holds many counts of this clone. The chain joins TRBV6-1 to TRBJ1-2; TRBD1 might be the D (5 bases). The CDR3 runs to 13 residues. V was trimmed by 3 bases and J by 3 bases, leaving 8 bases between them. Looked up from germline, CDR1 is MNHNS and CDR2 is SASEGT. CDR3 residues: CASSEDTYYGYTF. CDR3 nucleotides: TGTGCCAGCAGTGAGGACACCTACTATGGCTACACCTTC.

The rearrangement joins TRBV6-5 to TRBJ2-7; D not resolved. Germline V gives CDR1 MNHEY, CDR2 SVGAGI. Trimming shortened V by 2 bases and J by 3 bases, and 11 bases separated the two germline ends. CDR3 length equals 14 residues. The CDR3 loop is CASSYLTGVYEQYF. CDR3 nucleotide sequence: TGTGCCAGCAGTTACCTCACCGGTGTCTACGAGCAGTACTTC.

This chain connects TRBV5-1 to TRBJ2-1; D unclear. The CDR3 covers 14 residues. Germline CDR1 SGHRS, CDR2 YFSETQ. Trimming removed 0 bases from V and 5 bases from J, with 9 bases in between. This chain's CDR3 is CASSLDNPHNEQFF. DNA for the CDR3: TGCGCCAGCAGCTTGGATAATCCCCACAATGAGCAGTTCTTC. Filled out from reference TRBV5-1 and TRBJ2-1, the complete variable domain reads KAGVTQTPRYLIKTRGQQVTLSCSPISGHRSVSWYQQTPGQGLQFLFEYFSETQRNKGNFPGRFSGRQFSNSRSEMNVSTLELGDSALYLCASSLDNPHNEQFFGPGTRLTVL.

The V call is TRBV4-2, the J call TRBJ2-2, with 8 bases that match TRBD2. The trim removed 1 base at V and 5 bases at J, leaving 6 bases unmatched. Germline CDR1 reads LGHNA; CDR2 reads YNFKEQ. The CDR3 length is 16 residues. The CDR3 is CASSQGGSGGTGELFF. For the CDR3, the DNA is TGTGCCAGCAGCCAAGGAGGAAGCGGGGGAACCGGGGAGCTGTTTTTT.